This T cell receptor (beta chain) was sequenced in a study of shared clonotypes between healthy human individuals. Method: immunoSEQ multiplex PCR; TCRdb's copy keeps in-frame clones and lacks some. The table records 2 million to 2.5 million clones, 85% to 95% of them present only once. Germline CDR1 SGHTA, CDR2 FQGTGA. This CDR3 is 16 amino acids long. Trimming pared 5 bases from V and 2 bases from J, leaving 16 bases between. The chain uses TRBV7-3 and TRBJ2-1; D is ambiguous. The sequence derives from a man between 18 and 29 years old in good health. Some clones in this sample may be carry-over from other donors' samples. Sequencing was performed on naive CD4+ T cells from PBMCs. Sample subset: CD45RA+ positively selected. The CDR3 DNA is TGTGCCAGCAGCGCCTGGGCCGCGGTACCCTACAATGAGCAGTTCTTC. It specifies CASSAWAAVPYNEQFF.